These 20 T cell receptor beta chains were all obtained from the same sample, sequenced in a study of regulatory T cells in long-lasting Graves disease. The time point here: newly diagnosed GD, antithyroid drugs for less than 3 months. The TCR library was prepared using RNA isolated from PBMCs. Both iRepertoire HTBI primers and Arm-PCR of CDR3 regions were used to build the TCR beta libraries. TCRdb reprocessed the multiplex PCR reads via MiXCR and lists one record per CDR3 protein. The sample lists under 700,000 distinct CDR3 sequences, approximately 16% occurring once. This sample also belongs to another study, concerning T cells in Graves' hyperthyroidism and ophthalmopathy.

The sample was peripheral blood mononuclear cells (PBMCs), taken at new diagnosis, from a patient treated with antithyroid drugs. The source of these receptors is a middle-aged woman with Graves disease.

This clonotype was observed many times. This rearrangement joins TRBV7-6 to TRBJ1-5, with 7 bases lining up with TRBD1. Germline CDR1 reads SGHVS; CDR2 reads FNYEAQ. CDR3 length: 17 residues. V lost 4 bases to trimming and J lost 3 bases; unmatched junction nucleotides: 12. The CDR3 spells CASSSRWGGTDNQPQHF. The CDR3 coding sequence is TGTGCCAGCAGCTCCCGTTGGGGGGGGACAGACAATCAGCCCCAGCATTTT.

This clonotype has only a few counts. The chain carries TRBV6-1 and TRBJ1-2; perhaps TRBD1 as D (6 bases). This CDR3 comprises 15 residues. CDR1 is MNHNS and CDR2 is SASEGT in the germline V gene. Trimming took off 8 bases at V and 8 bases at J, with 24 bases between the two ends. The chain's CDR3 is CASGPIGGGVRGYTF. CDR3 DNA sequence: TGTGCCAGCGGCCCCATCGGAGGGGGGGTTCGAGGCTACACCTTC.

This clonotype was recorded at least ten times. The chain joins TRBV11-2 to TRBJ2-5; D perhaps matches TRBD1 (6 bases). CDR1 is SGHAT and CDR2 is FQNNGV in the germline V gene. This CDR3 comprises 15 residues. With 1 base removed from V and 1 base from J, the gap between germline ends came to 10 bases. The CDR3 here is CASSLAGTLQETQYF. The CDR3 nucleotides are TGTGCCAGCAGCTTAGCCGGGACACTCCAAGAGACCCAGTACTTC.

This clonotype was detected a few times. The chain carries TRBV5-1 and TRBJ2-5, with a possible D match to TRBD2 (5 bases). The CDR3 spans 14 residues. V was shortened by 4 bases and J by 5 bases, with 15 bases between the two germline ends. Germline CDR1 and CDR2: SGHRS and YFSETQ. The CDR3 loop reads CASSIGLSGETQYF. Written as DNA, the CDR3 is TGCGCCAGCAGCATTGGCCTCTCGGGGGAGACCCAGTACTTC. Combining the CDR3 with reference TRBV5-1 and TRBJ2-5 gives the whole variable domain KAGVTQTPRYLIKTRGQQVTLSCSPISGHRSVSWYQQTPGQGLQFLFEYFSETQRNKGNFPGRFSGRQFSNSRSEMNVSTLELGDSALYLCASSIGLSGETQYFGPGTRLLVL.

Comment on this clonotype: A read error is possible here, since a much larger clone lies one base away. The CDR3 sequence: CASTLRGGDETQYF. The CDR3 DNA reads TGTGCCAGCACCCTGCGGGGCGGGGATGAGACCCAGTACTTC. V usage is TRBV2 and J usage is TRBJ2-5, with D tentatively TRBD2 (6 bases). The CDR3 loop spans 14 amino acids. V was clipped by 7 bases and J by 5 bases, with 17 bases between them. Germline V gene data show CDR1 as SNHLY and CDR2 as FYNNEI.

This sequence joins TRBV29-1 and TRBJ2-3; weak D call: TRBD2 (5 bases). Germline CDR1 reads SQVTM; CDR2 reads ANQGSEA. The length of the CDR3 is 13 residues. Trimming stripped 3 bases from V and 3 bases from J, with 10 bases between. The CDR3 DNA follows: TGCAGCGTTGATGGGGAGAGGACAGATACGCAGTATTTT. This codes for CSVDGERTDTQYF.

This clonotype was recorded many times. CDR3 nucleotides: TGTGCCAGCAGCTCCCCGGGGCACAACACAGATACGCAGTATTTT. It encodes CASSSPGHNTDTQYF. The V and J genes are TRBV28 and TRBJ2-3, with D perhaps given as TRBD1 or TRBD2 (5 bases each). The germline V and J ends were trimmed by 6 bases and 2 bases, with 15 bases remaining between them. Germline V CDR1 and CDR2: MDHEN, SYDVKM. The CDR3 covers 15 residues.

This clonotype was seen more than once but under ten times. The chain recombines TRBV2 with TRBJ2-4; tentatively, D is TRBD1 or TRBD2 (5 bases each). The CDR3 length is 17 residues. Germline V gene sequence: CDR1 SNHLY, CDR2 FYNNEI. V shed 3 bases and J shed 0 bases, with 15 bases lying between them. The chain's CDR3 is CASSDPGQWVAKNIQYF. The CDR3 nucleotides read TGTGCCAGCAGTGACCCGGGGCAGTGGGTAGCCAAAAACATTCAGTACTTC.

This clonotype occurred a few times. The chain is built from TRBV10-3 and TRBJ1-3; 7 bases line up with TRBD1. V lost 2 bases and J lost 2; bases outside the gene matches: 3. The germline CDR1 and CDR2 sequences are ENHRY and SYGVKD. The CDR3 runs to 15 residues. The CDR3 DNA reads as TGTGCCATCAGTGAGCAACAGGGGCCTGGAAACACCATATATTTT. This codes for CAISEQQGPGNTIYF.

The V gene is TRBV10-2, the J gene TRBJ2-7, with 11 bases aligning to TRBD2. V dropped 3 bases and J dropped 4; count of bases not matched to a gene: 8. The CDR3 length is 16 residues. Germline CDR1 is WSHSY and CDR2 is SAAADI. The CDR3 loop is CASSDRWGLAEYEQYF. The CDR3 coding sequence is TGCGCCAGCAGTGATAGATGGGGACTAGCGGAATACGAGCAGTACTTC.

At least ten counts were recorded for this clonotype. The rearrangement links TRBV3-1 to TRBJ1-1; weak D call: TRBD1 (5 bases). V shed 5 bases and J shed 2 bases, with 15 bases lying between them. The CDR3 is 15 residues long. In germline, CDR1 is LGHDT, CDR2 YNNKEL (reference sequence). CDR3 nucleotides: TGTGCCAGCAGCACCGACAGCAAACCTAACACTGAAGCTTTCTTT. It is translated as CASSTDSKPNTEAFF.

The chain carries TRBV19 and TRBJ1-2, with TRBD1 identical over 7 bases. V shed 3 bases, J shed 7 bases, and the junction held 8 bases outside the gene matches. The CDR3 consists of 14 residues. Germline V gives CDR1 LNHDA, CDR2 SQIVND (reference sequence). CDR3 residues: CASSIGPGDSGYTF. CDR3 nucleotide sequence: TGTGCCAGTAGTATTGGTCCGGGGGACAGTGGCTACACCTTC.

The V and J genes are TRBV20-1 and TRBJ2-7; D is perhaps TRBD1 or TRBD2 (5 bases each). The CDR3 is 16 amino acids. Germline V gene lookup returns CDR1 DFQATT and CDR2 SNEGSKA (reference sequence). Trimming removed 5 bases from V and 5 bases from J, with 25 bases in between. The CDR3 region has the DNA TGCAGTGCTTTTCCCCCTACGGGGACCCCTAAGGACGAGCAGTACTTC. It yields the protein CSAFPPTGTPKDEQYF.

This clonotype was counted a single time. V and J are TRBV20-1 and TRBJ2-5; a possible D gene is TRBD2 (6 bases). This CDR3 is built from 12 residues. V gave up 1 base and J gave up 5 bases, with 8 bases separating them. The germline V gene encodes CDR1 DFQATT and CDR2 SNEGSKA (reference sequence). The chain's CDR3 is CSARGGDETQYF. DNA of the CDR3: TGCAGTGCTAGAGGCGGGGACGAGACCCAGTACTTC.

This clonotype was counted at least ten times. At one boundary the junction diverges from the germline segment, which might be a read error. The V and J genes are TRBV28 and TRBJ2-1, with D maybe TRBD2 (7 bases). CDR3 length equals 15 residues. CDR1 and CDR2 (germline): MDHEN, SYDVKM. CDR3 coding DNA: TGTGCCAGCCGACGGGGTGGCGGGGGCTACAATGAGCAGTTTTTC. Its translation is CASRRGGGGYNEQFF.

This clonotype was recorded only once. This sequence may be a read error, since a much larger clone differs from it by one base. This sequence joins TRBV20-1 and TRBJ1-2, with 7 bases that match TRBD1. V gave up 5 bases and J gave up 3 bases; unmatched junction bases: 12. CDR3 length: 15 residues. Germline assignment: CDR1 DFQATT and CDR2 SNEGSKA (reference sequence). CDR3 region: CSAGRGGGLYYGYTF. The CDR3 region has the DNA TGCAGTGCTGGGCGGGGAGGGGGCCTTTACTATGGCTACACCTTC.

This clonotype was counted many times. This chain connects TRBV20-1 to TRBJ1-5, with D hard to call. V gave up 4 bases and J gave up 0 bases, with 4 bases separating them. Germline V gene sequence: CDR1 DFQATT, CDR2 SNEGSKA (reference sequence). CDR3 size: 12 residues. The CDR3 reads CSAKHSNQPQHF. CDR3 nucleotides: TGCAGTGCTAAGCATAGCAATCAGCCCCAGCATTTT.

The chain is built from TRBV10-3 and TRBJ1-5; D is undetermined. The CDR3 consists of 13 residues. The V and J ends lost 5 bases and 0 bases respectively, with 5 bases between them. Germline CDR1 reads ENHRY; CDR2 reads SYGVKD. CDR3 sequence reads: CAISTDSNQPQHF. Written as DNA, the CDR3 is TGTGCCATCAGTACGGATAGCAATCAGCCCCAGCATTTT.

This clonotype was seen repeatedly, ten times or more. The chain joins TRBV3-1 to TRBJ2-1; the D gene could be TRBD1 or TRBD2 (5 bases each). The CDR3 is 13 residues long. The germline CDR1 and CDR2 sequences are LGHDT and YNNKEL (reference sequence). V was pared by 1 base and J by 9 bases, with 10 bases between. The CDR3 protein is CASSQASGAEQFF. Here the CDR3 DNA reads TGTGCCAGCAGCCAAGCCTCCGGGGCTGAGCAGTTCTTC.

This clonotype was counted ten times or more. The chain has TRBV11-2 and TRBJ1-1; D remains unclear. V lost 5 bases, J lost 0 bases, and 13 bases lay in between. CDR1 SGHAT and CDR2 FQNNGV come from the germline V gene. The CDR3 sequence is 15 residues long. The CDR3 sequence: CASSLPLYVNTEAFF. Here the CDR3 DNA reads TGTGCCAGCAGCCTCCCTTTATACGTGAACACTGAAGCTTTCTTT.